Below are 20 T cell receptor beta chains sequenced from a single sample in a study of early T cells in non-severe SARS-CoV-2 infection. TCRdb fed the 5' RACE reads into MiXCR, producing one record per CDR3 protein. The sample records approximately 50,000 distinct CDR3 sequences, around 10% being singletons. Sequences were obtained from whole blood. The source is an adult who was a healthcare worker with PCR-confirmed SARS-CoV-2 infection or an uninfected control (not recorded which).

This clonotype occurred a few times. The rearrangement links TRBV10-1 to TRBJ1-1, with 9 nucleotides matching TRBD1. Trimming at V came to 5 bases and at J to 7 bases, leaving 5 bases not matched to a gene. The length of the CDR3 is 13 residues. Germline lookup yields CDR1 WNHNN and CDR2 SYGVQD (reference sequence). The CDR3 loop is CASSTGGNFEAFF. CDR3 nucleotides: TGCGCCAGCAGTACAGGGGGCAATTTTGAAGCTTTCTTT.

This clonotype occurred a few times. The rearrangement uses TRBV20-1 and TRBJ2-6; D is ambiguous. Trimming left V 0 bases short and J 3 bases short, with 6 bases between. The germline gives CDR1 DFQATT, CDR2 SNEGSKA (reference sequence). This CDR3 comprises 14 residues. In DNA form, the CDR3 reads TGCAGTGCTAGAGAGGGCTTTGGGGCCAACGTCCTGACTTTC. It specifies CSAREGFGANVLTF.

The rearrangement joins TRBV7-9 to TRBJ2-3; TRBD2 might be the D (6 bases). Germline lookup yields CDR1 SEHNR and CDR2 FQNEAQ (reference sequence). This CDR3 region has 15 residues. The ends were cut back, 8 bases at V and 2 bases at J, with 17 bases in the middle. CDR3 loop: CASGKEGTLTDTQYF. CDR3 DNA sequence: TGTGCCAGCGGAAAGGAGGGCACCCTCACAGATACGCAGTATTTT.

This clonotype was seen ten or more times. V is TRBV7-9 and J is TRBJ1-1; D may be TRBD1 (5 bases). This CDR3 spans 15 amino acids. The germline gives CDR1 SEHNR, CDR2 FQNEAQ (reference sequence). Trimming removed 5 bases from V and 1 base from J, with 14 bases in between. CDR3: CASSDRGAPNTEAFF. The CDR3, as DNA: TGTGCCAGCAGCGATAGAGGGGCACCGAACACTGAAGCTTTCTTT.

The table lists this clonotype with a few counts. V and J are TRBV19 and TRBJ2-3; D is possibly TRBD1 (6 bases). Per the germline V gene, CDR1 is LNHDA and CDR2 is SQIVND (reference sequence). V dropped 3 bases and J dropped 4 bases, with 11 bases sitting between them. The CDR3 length is 14 residues. CDR3 nucleotides: TGTGCCAGTAGTATTCAGGGGATGGCAGATACGCAGTATTTT. Its protein is CASSIQGMADTQYF.

This clonotype was detected a few times. The chain links TRBV6-5 to TRBJ2-1; D is possibly TRBD2 (5 bases). There are 12 residues in the CDR3. The V end lost 6 bases, the J end lost 9 bases, and 12 bases lay between the germline ends. Germline lookup yields CDR1 MNHEY and CDR2 SVGAGI. CDR3 nucleotides: TGTGCCAGCAGCCGACCCAGCGGTGAGCAGTTCTTC. Amino acids: CASSRPSGEQFF.

This clonotype was picked up many times. This chain links TRBV5-5 with TRBJ1-2; D gene ambiguous. CDR1 is SGHKS and CDR2 is YYEKEE in the germline V gene (reference sequence). There are 12 residues in the CDR3. Trimming took 2 bases from V and 8 from J, leaving 10 bases between them. The CDR3 nucleotides read TGTGCCAGCAGCTTTTTGACTGGCGGCTACACCTTC. This gives the protein CASSFLTGGYTF.

The sample holds a few counts of this clonotype. A junction end diverges from the germline sequence, so it may reflect a read error. V usage is TRBV24-1 and J usage is TRBJ2-7; 7 bases are shared with TRBD2. The germline V gene has CDR1 KGHDR and CDR2 SFDVKD. The CDR3 loop spans 13 amino acids. CDR3 region: CATSDYPSGDTFF. DNA of the CDR3: TGTGCCACCAGTGATTATCCTAGCGGAGACACCTTCTTC.

This rearrangement joins TRBV3-1 to TRBJ2-7, with TRBD2 matching over 11 bases. Germline assignment: CDR1 LGHDT and CDR2 YNNKEL (reference sequence). Trimming took 6 bases from V and 5 from J; bases not matched to a gene: 6. CDR3 length: 14 residues. CDR3 sequence reads: CASRGELAGDEQYF. CDR3 DNA: TGTGCCAGCAGGGGGGAACTAGCGGGAGACGAGCAGTACTTC.

In its sample, this clonotype was seen a few times. The chain has TRBV7-9 and TRBJ2-5; 8 bases agree with TRBD1. CDR3 length equals 13 residues. In germline, CDR1 is SEHNR, CDR2 FQNEAQ (reference sequence). Germline trimming cut 5 bases from V and 4 bases from J; bases unmatched to any gene: 3. CDR3 residues: CASSPGGGETQYF. CDR3 sequence (DNA): TGTGCCAGCAGCCCAGGGGGCGGAGAGACCCAGTACTTC.

The V call is TRBV6-2 or TRBV6-3, the J call TRBJ1-1; D remains ambiguous. Per the germline V gene, CDR1 is MNHEY and CDR2 is SVGEGT. CDR3 length: 14 amino acids. V dropped 6 bases and J dropped 4 bases, with 15 bases sitting between them. CDR3 region: CASSFLVGPTEAFF. CDR3 in DNA: TGTGCCAGCAGCTTTCTCGTGGGTCCCACTGAAGCTTTCTTT.

This clonotype appeared many times. This chain joins TRBV7-9 and TRBJ2-1; TRBD2 aligns across 9 bases. Germline CDR1 reads SEHNR; CDR2 reads FQNEAQ (reference sequence). The trim removed 1 base at V and 5 bases at J, leaving 15 bases unmatched. CDR3 length equals 19 residues. The CDR3 DNA follows: TGTGCCAGCAGCTTAGGGCTCGTGGCTAGCGGGAATAGGGACAATGAGCAGTTCTTC. Protein product: CASSLGLVASGNRDNEQFF.

This clonotype was recorded at least ten times. The chain joins TRBV29-1 to TRBJ1-3; D uncertain. Trimming cost V 0 bases and J 0 bases, with 12 bases left between them. This CDR3 is 16 amino acids long. Germline values: CDR1 SQVTM, CDR2 ANQGSEA. CDR3: CSVEDGRTSSGNTIYF. CDR3 bases: TGCAGCGTTGAAGATGGTAGGACCAGCTCTGGAAACACCATATATTTT.

This clonotype was recorded at least ten times. The rearrangement joins TRBV20-1 to TRBJ1-5, with TRBD1 matching 8 bases. Germline lookup yields CDR1 DFQATT and CDR2 SNEGSKA (reference sequence). This CDR3 has 13 amino acids. CDR3 nucleotides: TGCGGAACAGGGGGGCATAGCAATCAGCCCCAGCATTTT. Translation: CGTGGHSNQPQHF.

This chain links TRBV28 with TRBJ2-5; D uncertain. The length of the CDR3 is 12 residues. The germline V gene encodes CDR1 MDHEN and CDR2 SYDVKM. Trimming cost V 1 base and J 4 bases, with 4 bases left between them. This CDR3 reads CASSLSAETQYF. CDR3 nucleotides: TGTGCCAGCAGTTTATCGGCAGAGACCCAGTACTTC.

CDR3 amino acids: CASSRGEGNTEAFF. The CDR3 region has the DNA TGTGCCAGCTCCAGGGGGGAAGGGAACACTGAAGCTTTCTTT. The V call is TRBV18, the J call TRBJ1-1, with 7 bases identical to TRBD1. The germline CDR1 and CDR2 sequences are KGHSH and LQKENI. The CDR3 has 14 amino acids. Trimming at V came to 6 bases and at J to 1 base, leaving 5 bases not matched to a gene.

In this sample, this clonotype turned up many times. V usage is TRBV27 and J usage is TRBJ2-7; 9 positions match TRBD1. The length of the CDR3 is 15 residues. V lost 3 bases, J lost 2 bases, and 5 bases stayed unmatched. In germline, CDR1 is MNHEY, CDR2 SMNVEV (reference sequence). CDR3 loop: CASSFSGQGTYEQYF. The CDR3 DNA is TGTGCCAGCAGTTTCTCGGGACAGGGCACCTACGAGCAGTACTTC.

In its sample, this clonotype was seen many times. The chain combines TRBV7-9 with TRBJ2-3; D not certain. Germline loops: CDR1 SEHNR, CDR2 FQNEAQ (reference sequence). The V gene lost 3 bases and the J gene lost 0 bases, with 4 bases spanning the gap. The CDR3 consists of 13 residues. The CDR3 nucleotides read TGTGCCAGCAGCTTCGAAAGCACAGATACGCAGTATTTT. Translating gives CASSFESTDTQYF. The variable domain in full, with the rest retrieved from reference TRBV7-9 and TRBJ2-3, is DTGVSQNPRHKITKRGQNVTFRCDPISEHNRLYWYRQTLGQGPEFLTYFQNEAQLEKSRLLSDRFSAERPKGSFSTLEIQRTEQGDSAMYLCASSFESTDTQYFGPGTRLTVL.

This clonotype has ten or more counts. The chain uses TRBV29-1 and TRBJ1-2, with D possibly TRBD1 on 5 matching bases. The CDR3 is made up of 11 amino acids. With 3 bases removed from V and 7 bases from J, the gap between germline ends came to 9 bases. CDR1 SQVTM and CDR2 ANQGSEA come from the germline V gene. The CDR3 sequence is CSVEDNVGYTF. CDR3 sequence (DNA): TGCAGCGTTGAGGACAACGTTGGCTACACCTTC.

Ten or more counts support this clonotype. J is TRBJ2-7 and V is TRBV28, with D possibly being TRBD2 (6 bases). The CDR3 totals 14 residues. Germline-derived CDR1 and CDR2 are MDHEN and SYDVKM. V lost 5 bases and J lost 0, with 11 bases in between. The CDR3 loop reads CASSPLADSYEQYF. As DNA, the CDR3 is TGTGCCAGCAGTCCACTAGCCGACTCCTACGAGCAGTACTTC.